These 2 T cell receptor beta chains were all obtained from the same sample, sequenced in a study of cytomegalovirus exposure and HLA in healthy donors. The PCR employed 60 Vbeta primers together with 13 Jbeta primers. Clones were read by immunoSEQ multiplex PCR, and TCRdb kept only the in-frame ones, dropping some. The data contain about 160,000 clones, over 80% of them singletons. Material: PBMCs. The origin of the receptors is a young woman in good health and CMV-seronegative.

The V and J genes are TRBV21-1 and TRBJ1-1; the table's D call of TRBD1 was not tested on the DNA. TRBV21-1 is a pseudogene locus. The CDR3 is 16 amino acids. The CDR3 region has the DNA TGTGCCAGCAGCAAAACAGGGGTAAGAATGAACACTGAAGCTTTCTTT. It encodes CASSKTGVRMNTEAFF.

V gene TRBV27 combines with J gene TRBJ2-7; unclear D gene. This CDR3 region has 13 residues. Germline values: CDR1 MNHEY, CDR2 SMNVEV (reference sequence). With 6 bases removed from V and 1 base from J, the gap between germline ends came to 10 bases. CDR3 sequence: CASRESRSYEQYF. CDR3 in DNA: TGTGCCAGCAGAGAAAGCAGGTCCTACGAGCAGTACTTC.